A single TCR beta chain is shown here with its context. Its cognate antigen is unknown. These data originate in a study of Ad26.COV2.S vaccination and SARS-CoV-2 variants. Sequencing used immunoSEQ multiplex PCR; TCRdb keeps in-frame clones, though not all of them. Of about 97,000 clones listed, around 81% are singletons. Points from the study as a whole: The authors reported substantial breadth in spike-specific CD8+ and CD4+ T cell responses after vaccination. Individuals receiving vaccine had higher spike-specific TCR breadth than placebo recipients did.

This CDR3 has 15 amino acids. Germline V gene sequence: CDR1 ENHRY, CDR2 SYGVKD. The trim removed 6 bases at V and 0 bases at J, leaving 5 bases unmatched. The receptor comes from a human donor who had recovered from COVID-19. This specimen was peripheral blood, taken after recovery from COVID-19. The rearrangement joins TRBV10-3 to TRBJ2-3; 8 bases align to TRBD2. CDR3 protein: CAIRSRGGSTDTQYF. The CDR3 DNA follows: TGTGCCATCAGGAGTCGGGGGGGGAGCACAGATACGCAGTATTTT.